Presented here are 26 T cell receptor beta chains from one specimen sequenced in a study of T cell responses to AZD1222 COVID-19 vaccine. Method: immunoSEQ multiplex PCR; TCRdb's copy keeps in-frame clones and lacks some. Among 150,000 to 160,000 clones listed, about 87% were seen once. Sequences were derived from peripheral blood, sampled 28 days after the second AZD1222 dose. These receptors all stem from an adult who received the AZD1222 COVID-19 vaccine.

The chain is built from TRBV28 and TRBJ2-3; 11 bases map to TRBD2. This CDR3 region has 15 residues. The germline V gene encodes CDR1 MDHEN and CDR2 SYDVKM. V shed 5 bases and J 3 bases; nucleotides not matched to a gene: 4. The CDR3 DNA is TGTGCCAGCAGTACTACTAGCGGGAGAACAGATACGCAGTATTTT. Translated: CASSTTSGRTDTQYF.

V is TRBV20-1 and J is TRBJ1-1; no clear D. The CDR3 covers 14 residues. The V and J ends lost 3 bases and 7 bases respectively, with 18 bases between them. CDR1 and CDR2 (germline): DFQATT, SNEGSKA (reference sequence). The CDR3 sequence: CSASPTGREGEAFF. CDR3 sequence (DNA): TGCAGTGCTAGTCCCACCGGGAGGGAAGGTGAAGCTTTCTTT.

This clone showed up just a few times. The J gene is TRBJ1-2, the V gene TRBV2, with D perhaps TRBD1 (5 bases). Germline lookup yields CDR1 SNHLY and CDR2 FYNNEI. The CDR3 covers 13 residues. V was clipped by 4 bases and J by 0 bases, with 6 bases between them. The CDR3 nucleotides read TGTGCCAGCAGTGGGACAACTAACTATGGCTACACCTTC. It specifies CASSGTTNYGYTF.

DNA for the CDR3: TGTGCCAGCAGGAAACAGGGGAACTATGGCTACACCTTC. As protein: CASRKQGNYGYTF. The V gene is TRBV27, the J gene TRBJ1-2; TRBD1 aligns across 7 bases. V gave up 6 bases and J gave up 2 bases; unmatched junction bases: 3. The CDR3 length is 13 residues. Germline V gives CDR1 MNHEY, CDR2 SMNVEV (reference sequence).

The V call is TRBV28, the J call TRBJ1-1; 9 nucleotides align to TRBD1. CDR3 length equals 14 residues. Germline CDR1 reads MDHEN; CDR2 reads SYDVKM. V dropped 6 bases and J dropped 5; count of bases not matched to a gene: 7. The DNA of the CDR3 is TGTGCCAGCAGCCGGGACAGGGTTAGGACTGAAGCTTTCTTT. Translated, it gives CASSRDRVRTEAFF.

The DNA of the CDR3 is TGCGCCAGCAGCTCTTCGACAGACTACGAGCAGTACTTC. Translation gives CASSSSTDYEQYF. The chain couples TRBV5-1 to TRBJ2-7; D is possibly TRBD1 (5 bases). This CDR3 is built from 13 residues. Germline V gene sequence: CDR1 SGHRS, CDR2 YFSETQ. With 3 bases removed from V and 3 bases from J, the gap between germline ends came to 10 bases. The full variable domain, rest sourced from reference TRBV5-1 and TRBJ2-7, is KAGVTQTPRYLIKTRGQQVTLSCSPISGHRSVSWYQQTPGQGLQFLFEYFSETQRNKGNFPGRFSGRQFSNSRSEMNVSTLELGDSALYLCASSSSTDYEQYFGPGTRLTVT.

This clone was seen a few times. The rearrangement joins TRBV15 to TRBJ1-2; TRBD1 matches at 7 bases. Trimming at V came to 0 bases and at J to 8 bases, leaving 12 bases not matched to a gene. This CDR3 contains 16 residues. CDR1 is LNHNV and CDR2 is YYDKDF in the germline V gene (reference sequence). CDR3 sequence (DNA): TGTGCCACCAGCAGAGACCCCGGGACAGCCCTTTCCGGCTACACCTTC. Residues: CATSRDPGTALSGYTF.

This clone was seen only once. V gene TRBV10-2 combines with J gene TRBJ1-6; D remains unclear. Trimming removed 7 bases at V and 13 bases at J, with 23 bases between. The V gene's germline CDR1 is WSHSY and CDR2 SAAADI. This CDR3 has 15 residues. The chain's CDR3 is CASKIGPDRISPLHF. The CDR3, as DNA: TGCGCCAGCAAGATCGGACCAGACCGAATAAGTCCCCTCCACTTT.

The genes are TRBV7-9 and TRBJ2-2; 14 bases line up with TRBD2. Trimming cost V 5 bases and J 4 bases; bases outside gene matches: 6. The CDR3 extends over 17 amino acids. Germline CDR1 and CDR2: SEHNR and FQNEAQ (reference sequence). The DNA of the CDR3 is TGTGCCAGCAGCCCACCGGGACTAGCGGGAGTCACCGGGGAGCTGTTTTTT. It translates to CASSPPGLAGVTGELFF.

The gene calls are TRBV28 and TRBJ1-1, with 9 bases fitting TRBD1. V was pared by 7 bases and J by 3 bases, with 6 bases of the junction left unmatched. Germline lookup yields CDR1 MDHEN and CDR2 SYDVKM. This CDR3 comprises 14 residues. The CDR3 coding sequence is TGTGCCAGCACCCTCACAGGGGGCTACACTGAAGCTTTCTTT. Protein: CASTLTGGYTEAFF.

The chain carries TRBV6-5 and TRBJ1-1, with a tentative D call TRBD1 (5 bases). The CDR3 length is 14 residues. The germline V gene encodes CDR1 MNHEY and CDR2 SVGAGI. V shed 1 base and J shed 5 bases, with 11 bases lying between them. CDR3 loop: CASSYLGVSTEAFF. DNA for the CDR3: TGTGCCAGCAGTTACTTGGGGGTATCTACTGAAGCTTTCTTT.

This chain uses TRBV6-5 with TRBJ2-6; 8 nucleotides align to TRBD2. This CDR3 spans 15 amino acids. Germline CDR1 MNHEY, CDR2 SVGAGI. V shed 6 bases and J 3 bases; nucleotides not matched to a gene: 4. The CDR3 DNA reads TGTGCCAGCAGCGCCCGGGAGGGTGGGGCCAACGTCCTGACTTTC. The encoded protein is CASSAREGGANVLTF.

The gene calls are TRBV5-4 and TRBJ2-3, with D unclear. Germline V gene lookup returns CDR1 SGHNT and CDR2 YYREEE (reference sequence). The V gene lost 4 bases and the J gene lost 0 bases, with 12 bases spanning the gap. The CDR3 is 15 amino acids. The CDR3 is CASSPMAASTDTQYF. CDR3 sequence (DNA): TGTGCCAGCAGCCCGATGGCAGCTAGCACAGATACGCAGTATTTT. The full variable domain, rest sourced from reference TRBV5-4 and TRBJ2-3, is ETGVTQSPTHLIKTRGQQVTLRCSSQSGHNTVSWYQQALGQGPQFIFQYYREEENGRGNFPPRFSGLQFPNYSSELNVNALELDDSALYLCASSPMAASTDTQYFGPGTRLTVL.

This clone was observed once. The DNA for the CDR3 is TGTGCCAGCAGCGCCTCAGGGGTCGGGGAGCTGTTTTTT. Residues: CASSASGVGELFF. The chain has TRBV9 and TRBJ2-2; perhaps TRBD1 as D (6 bases). The CDR3 is 13 residues long. CDR1 and CDR2 (germline): SGDLS, YYNGEE. Between the trimmed V and J ends, which lost 3 bases and 7 bases, there was a span of 10 bases.

This clone was counted a few times. This rearrangement joins TRBV6-5 to TRBJ2-2; TRBD1 matches 8 bases. The CDR3 length is 15 residues. After removal of 5 bases from V and 5 bases from J, the junction contained 7 bases not matched to a gene. Germline lookup yields CDR1 MNHEY and CDR2 SVGAGI. The CDR3 reads CASSQDREFTGELFF. In nucleotides, the CDR3 is TGTGCCAGCAGTCAGGACAGGGAGTTTACCGGGGAGCTGTTTTTT.

This chain links TRBV18 with TRBJ2-5; D gene uncertain. V was trimmed by 8 bases and J by 0 bases, leaving 4 bases between them. The CDR3 is made up of 11 amino acids. Germline CDR1 KGHSH, CDR2 LQKENI. CDR3 amino acids: CASQYQETQYF. CDR3 DNA sequence: TGTGCCAGCCAGTACCAAGAGACCCAGTACTTC.

This clone was seen only a few times. The chain is built from TRBV6-2 or TRBV6-3 and TRBJ2-1; 13 bases agree with TRBD2. J was trimmed by 0 bases and V by 0 bases; bases with no gene match: 5. The germline V gene encodes CDR1 MNHEY and CDR2 SVGEGT. This CDR3 contains 19 residues. The chain's CDR3 is CASSYSTSGRPSSYNEQFF. The CDR3 nucleotides are TGTGCCAGCAGTTACTCGACTAGCGGGAGGCCTAGCTCCTACAATGAGCAGTTCTTC.

The chain combines TRBV24-1 with TRBJ2-3; possibly TRBD1 for D (5 bases). The CDR3 consists of 17 residues. Trimming took off 1 base at V and 0 bases at J, with 13 bases between the two ends. The V gene's germline CDR1 is KGHDR and CDR2 SFDVKD. In DNA, the CDR3 is TGTGCCACCAGTGATTTATCAACAGGAGCTAGCACAGATACGCAGTATTTT. Amino acids: CATSDLSTGASTDTQYF.

This rearrangement joins TRBV18 to TRBJ1-1; 8 nucleotides agree with TRBD1. From germline, CDR1 is KGHSH and CDR2 LQKENI. This CDR3 spans 12 amino acids. Trimming took 9 bases from V and 5 from J; bases not matched to a gene: 5. CDR3 sequence reads: CASGQGGTEAFF. In nucleotides, the CDR3 is TGTGCCAGTGGACAGGGAGGGACTGAAGCTTTCTTT.

The chain has TRBV7-2 and TRBJ2-4, with 11 bases aligning to TRBD1. Germline CDR1 reads SGHTA; CDR2 reads FQGNSA. Trimming at V came to 4 bases and at J to 8 bases, leaving 7 bases not matched to a gene. The CDR3 has 15 residues. DNA of the CDR3: TGTGCCAGCAGCTCCAAATGGGACAGGGGGGACATTCAGTACTTC. Protein: CASSSKWDRGDIQYF.

This chain joins TRBV14 and TRBJ1-6; D is undetermined. This CDR3 is 13 amino acids long. From germline, CDR1 is SGHDN and CDR2 FVKESK. V lost 8 bases to trimming and J lost 0 bases, with 5 bases between them. The CDR3 nucleotides are TGTGCCAGCTGTCGCTCCTATAATTCACCCCTCCACTTT. This gives the protein CASCRSYNSPLHF. The whole variable domain, filled in from reference TRBV14 and TRBJ1-6, reads EAGVTQFPSHSVIEKGQTVTLRCDPISGHDNLYWYRRVMGKEIKFLLHFVKESKQDESGMPNNRFLAERTGGTYSTLKVQPAELEDSGVYFCASCRSYNSPLHFGNGTRLTVT.

CDR3 DNA: TGTGCCAGCAGCTTGGGGAACTACAATGAGCAGTTCTTC. As protein: CASSLGNYNEQFF. This sequence joins TRBV7-8 and TRBJ2-1; D uncertain. In germline, CDR1 is SGHVS, CDR2 FQNEAQ. V was trimmed by 3 bases and J by 3 bases, leaving 6 bases between them. The CDR3 spans 13 residues.

J is TRBJ1-1 and V is TRBV13; a possible D gene is TRBD1 (5 bases). This CDR3 spans 13 amino acids. The germline gives CDR1 PRHDT, CDR2 FYEKMQ (reference sequence). With 8 bases removed from V and 1 base from J, the gap between germline ends came to 11 bases. The CDR3 bases are TGTGCCAGCGGGGCCGGGGGGAACACTGAAGCTTTCTTT. Translated: CASGAGGNTEAFF.

The V gene is TRBV5-1, the J gene TRBJ1-6; D is unresolved. V was cut by 8 bases and J by 0 bases, with 15 bases left in between. The V gene's germline CDR1 is SGHRS and CDR2 YFSETQ. This CDR3 is built from 16 residues. The CDR3 bases are TGCGCCAGTGGACGGACGTTAAGCTCCTATAATTCACCCCTCCACTTT. This translates into CASGRTLSSYNSPLHF.

This sequence joins TRBV6-5 and TRBJ2-1, with TRBD2 matching over 8 bases. J was trimmed by 4 bases and V by 2 bases; bases with no gene match: 7. The germline gives CDR1 MNHEY, CDR2 SVGAGI. CDR3 length: 16 amino acids. The chain's CDR3 is CASSYRGTRAYNEQFF. The CDR3 DNA reads as TGTGCCAGCAGTTACCGCGGGACTAGGGCTTACAATGAGCAGTTCTTC.

The chain couples TRBV6-2 or TRBV6-3 to TRBJ2-7; 7 bases map to TRBD1. CDR1 is MNHEY and CDR2 is SVGEGT in the germline V gene. With V trimmed by 5 bases and J by 6 bases, 4 bases remained unmatched. The CDR3 is 12 amino acids. CDR3 nucleotide sequence: TGTGCCAGCAGTACGACAGGGACCGAGCAGTACTTC. Translated, it gives CASSTTGTEQYF.